The clone carrying this T cell receptor (beta chain) was observed a handful of times. Its target is not known. The data originate from a study of CD8 T cells in ankylosing spondylitis. Study-wide results and caveats: Prior work had noted some motif variants in reactive arthritis blood and synovial fluid.

Between the trimmed V and J ends, which lost 4 bases and 6 bases, there was a span of 7 bases. CDR1 and CDR2 from the germline V gene are ENHRY and SYGVKD. The CDR3 covers 12 residues. TCRdb analysed the 5' RACE reads with MiXCR anew, one entry per CDR3 protein. The sample shows 150,000 to 250,000 distinct CDR3 sequences, roughly 13% of them seen only once. The rearrangement links TRBV10-3 to TRBJ2-1, with unresolved D. What was sequenced was blood, either unsorted or a sorted T cell fraction (not recorded which). The source of this sequence is a male donor with ankylosing spondylitis or in good health (not recorded which). CDR3 nucleotide sequence: TGTGCCATCAGTGTTTCGGCCAATGAGCAGTTCTTC. Its protein is CAISVSANEQFF.